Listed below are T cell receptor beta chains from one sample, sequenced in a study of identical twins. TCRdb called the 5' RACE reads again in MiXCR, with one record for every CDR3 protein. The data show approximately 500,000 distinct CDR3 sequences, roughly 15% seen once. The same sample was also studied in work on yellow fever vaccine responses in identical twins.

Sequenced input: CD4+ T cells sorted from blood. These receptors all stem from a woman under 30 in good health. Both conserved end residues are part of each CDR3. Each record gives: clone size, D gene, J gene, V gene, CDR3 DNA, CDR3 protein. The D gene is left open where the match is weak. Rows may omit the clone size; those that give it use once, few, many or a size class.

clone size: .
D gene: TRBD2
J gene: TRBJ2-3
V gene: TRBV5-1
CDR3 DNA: TGCGCCAGCAGCTTGTCCTCCAGCGGGGGCGACACAGATACGCAGTATTTT
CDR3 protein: CASSLSSSGGDTDTQYF

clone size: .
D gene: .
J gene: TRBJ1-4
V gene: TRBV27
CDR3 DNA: TGTGCCAGCAGTTTATTCGACGGACGGGGAAAACTGTTTTTT
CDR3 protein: CASSLFDGRGKLFF

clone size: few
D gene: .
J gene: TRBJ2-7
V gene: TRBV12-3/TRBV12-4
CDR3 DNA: TGTGCCAGCAGTTCCCGAGCATACGAGCAGTACTTC
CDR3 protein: CASSSRAYEQYF

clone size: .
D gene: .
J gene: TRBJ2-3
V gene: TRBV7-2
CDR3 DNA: TGTGCCAGCAGCTTAACGACAATAGATACGCAGTATTTT
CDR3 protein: CASSLTTIDTQYF

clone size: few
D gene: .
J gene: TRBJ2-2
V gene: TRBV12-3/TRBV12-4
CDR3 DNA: TGTGCCAGCAGTCGAAACAGTCCGAACACCGGGGAGCTGTTTTTT
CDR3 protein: CASSRNSPNTGELFF

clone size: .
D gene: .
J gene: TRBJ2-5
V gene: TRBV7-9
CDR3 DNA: TGTGCCAGCAGCTTAAGTAGCCTGGGGGAGACCCAGTACTTC
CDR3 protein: CASSLSSLGETQYF

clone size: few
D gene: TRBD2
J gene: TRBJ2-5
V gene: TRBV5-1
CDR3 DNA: TGCGCCAGCAGCTTGCTTAGCGGGGGTATTGAGACCCAGTACTTC
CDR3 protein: CASSLLSGGIETQYF

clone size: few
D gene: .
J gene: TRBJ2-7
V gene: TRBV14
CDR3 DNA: TGTGCCAGCAGCCAAGCACACACCCCAGCCTACGAGCAGTACTTC
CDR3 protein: CASSQAHTPAYEQYF

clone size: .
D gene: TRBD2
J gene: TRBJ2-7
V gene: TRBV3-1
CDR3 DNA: TGTGCCAGCAGCCAAGAAATGGGGCGGCTAGCGGGAGGTGGCGAGCAGTACTTC
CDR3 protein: CASSQEMGRLAGGGEQYF

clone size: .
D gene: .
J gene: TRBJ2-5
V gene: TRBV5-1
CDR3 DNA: TGCGCCAGCAGCTTCGCTTCGGGCGGCGGAGAGACCCAGTACTTC
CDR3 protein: CASSFASGGGETQYF

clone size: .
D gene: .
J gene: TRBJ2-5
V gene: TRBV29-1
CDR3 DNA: TGCAGCGCCTTGAACACTGGGGGGCAAGAGACCCAGTACTTC
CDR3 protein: CSALNTGGQETQYF

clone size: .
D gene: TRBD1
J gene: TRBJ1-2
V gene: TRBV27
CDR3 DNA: TGTGCCAGCAGTGGGGACCGGGACAGGCTTTATGGCTACACCTTC
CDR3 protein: CASSGDRDRLYGYTF

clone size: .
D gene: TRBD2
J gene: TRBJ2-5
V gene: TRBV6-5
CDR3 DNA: TGTGCCAGCAGTTCCCTCCCGGGAGGAGGGGAGACCCAGTACTTC
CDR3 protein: CASSSLPGGGETQYF

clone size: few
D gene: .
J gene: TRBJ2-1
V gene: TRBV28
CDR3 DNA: TGTGCCAGCAGTACAAACCTACCCCTTCCAACTGAGCAGTTCTTC
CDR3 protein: CASSTNLPLPTEQFF

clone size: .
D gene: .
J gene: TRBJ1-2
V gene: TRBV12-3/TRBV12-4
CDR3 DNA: .
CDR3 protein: CASSFRGRGYTF

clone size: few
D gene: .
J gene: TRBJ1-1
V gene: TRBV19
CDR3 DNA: TGTGCCAGTAGTTACAAAGATGCTACTGAAGCTTTCTTT
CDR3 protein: CASSYKDATEAFF

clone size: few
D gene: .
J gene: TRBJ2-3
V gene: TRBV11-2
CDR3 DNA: TGTGCCAGCAGCCCGGGACTCTTATCTAGCACAGATACGCAGTATTTT
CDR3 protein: CASSPGLLSSTDTQYF

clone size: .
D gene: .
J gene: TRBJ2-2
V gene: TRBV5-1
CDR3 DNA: TGCGCCAGCAGCAGAAGGCGGACCATGGTTACCGGGGAGCTGTTTTTT
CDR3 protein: CASSRRRTMVTGELFF

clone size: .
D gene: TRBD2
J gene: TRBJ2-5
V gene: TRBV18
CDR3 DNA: TGTGCCAGCTCACCCCTTCTAGCGGGGGTGCTTCAAGAGACCCAGTACTTC
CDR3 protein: CASSPLLAGVLQETQYF

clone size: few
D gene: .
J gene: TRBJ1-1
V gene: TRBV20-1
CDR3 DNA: TGCAGTGCTAACCCTCACGGGACAAAAGGGTGGGACACTGAAGCTTTCTTT
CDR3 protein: CSANPHGTKGWDTEAFF

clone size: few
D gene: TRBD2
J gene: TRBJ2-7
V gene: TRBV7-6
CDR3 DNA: TGTGCCAGCAAACCCCCGGGGTGGCGGGAGTTAAGGCAGTACTTC
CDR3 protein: CASKPPGWRELRQYF

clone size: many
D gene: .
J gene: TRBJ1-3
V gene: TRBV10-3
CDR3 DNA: TGTGCCATCAGTGAGTCGGGCCGGGATGGAAACACCATATATTTT
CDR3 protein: CAISESGRDGNTIYF

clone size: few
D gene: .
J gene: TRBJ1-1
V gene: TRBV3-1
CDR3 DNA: TGTGCCAGCACGCCCCTGTTAGGCAACACTGAAGCTTTCTTT
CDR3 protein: CASTPLLGNTEAFF

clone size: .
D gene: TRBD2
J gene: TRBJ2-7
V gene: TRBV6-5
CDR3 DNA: TGTGCCAGCAGTTCCGGGACTAGTCTCTACGAGCAGTACTTC
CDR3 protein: CASSSGTSLYEQYF

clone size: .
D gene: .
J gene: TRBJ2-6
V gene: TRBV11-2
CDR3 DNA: TGTGCCAGTAAATCTGGGGCCAACGTCCTGACTTTC
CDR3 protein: CASKSGANVLTF

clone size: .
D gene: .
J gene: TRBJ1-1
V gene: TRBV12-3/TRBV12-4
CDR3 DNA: TGTGCCAGCAGTTGGGGAGCTATGAACACTGAAGCTTTCTTT
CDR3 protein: CASSWGAMNTEAFF

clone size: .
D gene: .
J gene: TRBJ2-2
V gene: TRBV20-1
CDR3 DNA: TGCAGTGCTAGTGTCGGGACTCCGAACACCGGGGAGCTGTTTTTT
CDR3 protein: CSASVGTPNTGELFF

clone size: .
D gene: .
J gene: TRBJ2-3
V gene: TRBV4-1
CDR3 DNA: TGCGCCAGCAGCCAAGATGGGCTAGTTAAAACTACTACAGATACGCAGTATTTT
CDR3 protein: CASSQDGLVKTTTDTQYF

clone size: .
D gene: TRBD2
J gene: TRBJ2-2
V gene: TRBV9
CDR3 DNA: TGTGCCAGCAGCGTGGACCAAAGGACTAGGAACACCGGGGAGCTGTTTTTT
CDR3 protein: CASSVDQRTRNTGELFF

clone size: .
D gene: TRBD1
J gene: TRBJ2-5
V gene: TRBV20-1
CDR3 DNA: TGCAGTGCCCCTATGGGGACAGGGGTGGGGGAGACCCAGTACTTC
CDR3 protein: CSAPMGTGVGETQYF

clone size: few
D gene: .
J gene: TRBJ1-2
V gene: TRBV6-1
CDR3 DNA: TGTGCCAGCATCGGGGCAGGGTTTGGCTACACCTTC
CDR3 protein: CASIGAGFGYTF

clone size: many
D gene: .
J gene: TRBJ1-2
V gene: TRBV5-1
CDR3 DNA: TGTGCCAGCAGCTTAACGGGGGACTATGGCTACACCTTC
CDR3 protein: CASSLTGDYGYTF

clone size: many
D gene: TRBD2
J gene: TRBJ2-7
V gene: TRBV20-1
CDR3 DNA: TGCAGTGGACGGCCCCTAGCGGGAGATCAGTCCTACGAGCAGTACTTC
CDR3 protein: CSGRPLAGDQSYEQYF

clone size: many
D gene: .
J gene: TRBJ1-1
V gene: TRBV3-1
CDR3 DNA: TGTGCCAGCAGCCAAGAGTCCGCTGAAGCTTTCTTT
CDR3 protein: CASSQESAEAFF

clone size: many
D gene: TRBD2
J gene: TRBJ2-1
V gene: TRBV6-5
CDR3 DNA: TGTGCCAGCAGTAGACTAGCGGGGAGGTACGGCAATGAGCAGTTCTTC
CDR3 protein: CASSRLAGRYGNEQFF